Presented here are 28 T cell receptor beta chains from one specimen sequenced in a study of T-cell reconstitution after alpha-beta-depleted transplantation in children. This sample's TCRbeta library carried unique molecular identifier barcodes. From the PCR reads, TCRdb called clonotypes with MiXCR, one entry per CDR3 protein. The sample carries around 450,000 distinct CDR3 sequences, around two fifths recorded once. The sequences come from PBMCs, collected before TCRalphabeta/CD19-depleted stem cell transplant. Source of these receptors: a girl aged 2-10 years with aplastic anemia, due to receive a stem cell transplant.

The chain couples TRBV12-2 to TRBJ2-5; TRBD2 was called by the table and not checked on the DNA. TRBV12-2 is listed as a pseudogene. The CDR3 has 15 amino acids. The CDR3 here is CASRLVPLEQETQYF. CDR3 DNA: TGTGCAAGTCGCTTAGTACCACTAGAACAAGAGACCCAGTACTTC.

The V and J genes are TRBV7-3 and TRBJ2-5; 8 bases match TRBD2. Trimming at V came to 5 bases and at J to 4 bases, leaving 6 bases not matched to a gene. The CDR3 runs 14 residues. Germline V gene data show CDR1 as SGHTA and CDR2 as FQGTGA. The chain's CDR3 is CASSPVAGIETQYF. CDR3 nucleotides: TGTGCCAGCAGCCCCGTAGCGGGAATAGAGACCCAGTACTTC.

The chain carries TRBV4-1 and TRBJ2-6; tentative D call: TRBD1 (6 bases). The germline V gene encodes CDR1 MGHRA and CDR2 YSYEKL. Trimming removed 10 bases from V and 2 bases from J, with 18 bases in between. The CDR3 runs 16 residues. The CDR3 nucleotides are TGCGCCACCAAGGGTCCAGGGACAACTGGGGCCAACGTCCTGACTTTC. Translation: CATKGPGTTGANVLTF.

The rearrangement uses TRBV27 and TRBJ2-3, with D perhaps matching TRBD1 (5 bases). CDR1 is MNHEY, CDR2 SMNVEV, per germline (reference sequence). V lost 3 bases, J lost 4 bases, and 11 bases lay in between. The CDR3 has 14 amino acids. The CDR3 DNA reads TGTGCCAGCAGTTTTAGGGTGGGGCCAGATACGCAGTATTTT. Translation gives CASSFRVGPDTQYF.

This clonotype was seen only a few times. V is TRBV30 and J is TRBJ2-1, with 9 bases fitting TRBD2. CDR1 GTSNPN and CDR2 SVGIG come from the germline V gene (reference sequence). The CDR3 is 17 residues long. V gave up 2 bases and J gave up 4 bases; unmatched junction bases: 12. The CDR3, as DNA: TGTGCCTGGAGTTTTCGCGGGAGGGCCCCCCTTTACAATGAGCAGTTCTTC. Its protein product is CAWSFRGRAPLYNEQFF.

Ten or more counts support this clonotype. The chain employs TRBV7-2 and TRBJ2-5; TRBD2 aligns across 12 bases. V lost 5 bases, J lost 6 bases, and 4 bases stayed unmatched. From germline, CDR1 is SGHTA and CDR2 FQGNSA. The CDR3 is 14 amino acids. The CDR3 bases are TGTGCCAGCAGCCAGGGACTAGCGGGCCAGACCCAGTACTTC. Residues: CASSQGLAGQTQYF.

The chain links TRBV28 to TRBJ2-7; TRBD2 might be the D (6 bases). The CDR3 length is 16 residues. V was shortened by 4 bases and J by 4 bases, with 20 bases between the two germline ends. The germline gives CDR1 MDHEN, CDR2 SYDVKM. CDR3 sequence reads: CASSSPGRGSEYEQYF. The DNA for the CDR3 is TGTGCCAGCAGTTCCCCAGGGCGGGGTAGTGAGTACGAGCAGTACTTC.

This chain uses TRBV6-5 with TRBJ1-1; D unclear. The CDR3 is 14 amino acids. The V end was cut by 6 bases, the J end by 1 base, with 12 bases between. Germline V gene sequence: CDR1 MNHEY, CDR2 SVGAGI. The CDR3 protein is CASRYRQRNTEAFF. The CDR3 coding sequence is TGTGCCAGCAGGTATCGACAACGGAACACTGAAGCTTTCTTT.

This clonotype was seen more than once but under ten times. The J gene is TRBJ2-3, the V gene TRBV20-1; D unresolved. The CDR3 extends over 12 amino acids. The V gene's germline CDR1 is DFQATT and CDR2 SNEGSKA (reference sequence). V lost 6 bases, J lost 5 bases, and 12 bases lay in between. The CDR3 DNA reads as TGCAGTGCCCCCGGGCGAGGAGATACGCAGTATTTT. It encodes CSAPGRGDTQYF.

This clonotype was found a few times. The chain recombines TRBV5-1 with TRBJ2-3; no reliable D call. Deletions cut 0 bases from V and 6 bases from J, with 14 bases between. The CDR3 length is 15 residues. CDR1 is SGHRS, CDR2 YFSETQ, per germline. CDR3 protein: CASSLVASSGDTQYF. The CDR3 region has the DNA TGCGCCAGCAGCTTGGTGGCTTCCTCTGGGGATACGCAGTATTTT.

Only one count was recorded for this clonotype. The V call is TRBV10-3, the J call TRBJ2-1, with TRBD1 as a possible D gene (6 bases). Trimming took off 8 bases at V and 6 bases at J, with 17 bases between the two ends. From germline, CDR1 is ENHRY and CDR2 SYGVKD. This CDR3 is 14 amino acids long. DNA of the CDR3: TGTGCCATCGCTAGGAGCACAGGGTCCAATGAGCAGTTCTTC. The encoded protein is CAIARSTGSNEQFF.

The V gene is TRBV7-3, the J gene TRBJ2-3; 8 nucleotides line up with TRBD2. The CDR3 has 15 residues. Germline V gene lookup returns CDR1 SGHTA and CDR2 FQGTGA. The V and J ends lost 2 bases and 3 bases, in that order; junction bases with no gene match: 4. CDR3 sequence (DNA): TGTGCCAGCAGCTTACACGGGGGGGATACAGATACGCAGTATTTT. Translated: CASSLHGGDTDTQYF.

This clonotype turned up a few times. CDR3 region: CASSSIAGWGGRRTDTQYF. CDR3 nucleotide sequence: TGTGCCAGCAGCTCAATAGCGGGATGGGGTGGTAGACGAACAGATACGCAGTATTTT. The chain joins TRBV28 to TRBJ2-3, with TRBD2 identical over 8 bases. The CDR3 sequence is 19 residues long. The V segment lost 6 bases and the J segment 3 bases; nucleotides outside the gene matches: 20. Germline values: CDR1 MDHEN, CDR2 SYDVKM.

The rearrangement joins TRBV20-1 to TRBJ2-3; D may be TRBD1 (5 bases). The CDR3 totals 15 residues. Germline assignment: CDR1 DFQATT and CDR2 SNEGSKA (reference sequence). Between the trimmed V and J ends, which lost 3 bases and 0 bases, there was a span of 13 bases. The CDR3 nucleotides read TGCAGTGCTAGTGTCTGGGGCCCTAGCACAGATACGCAGTATTTT. Translated: CSASVWGPSTDTQYF.

At least ten counts were recorded for this clonotype. This rearrangement joins TRBV28 to TRBJ2-7; D unresolved. The CDR3 consists of 14 residues. Deletions cut 7 bases from V and 0 bases from J, with 13 bases between. Germline values: CDR1 MDHEN, CDR2 SYDVKM. The CDR3 sequence: CASKSAPASYEQYF. The CDR3 DNA reads as TGTGCCAGCAAAAGCGCCCCAGCCTCCTACGAGCAGTACTTC.

The chain carries TRBV7-9 and TRBJ1-3; the D gene is possibly TRBD1 (6 bases). Germline V gene sequence: CDR1 SEHNR, CDR2 FQNEAQ (reference sequence). V shed 3 bases and J shed 1 base, with 10 bases lying between them. CDR3 size: 15 residues. The CDR3 coding sequence is TGTGCCAGCAGCTTTTCCACAGGGTCTGGAAACACCATATATTTT. Its protein is CASSFSTGSGNTIYF.

Regarding this clonotype: One end of the junction does not line up with germline, which may come from a read error. V usage is TRBV7-2 and J usage is TRBJ2-1; 16 nucleotides line up with TRBD2. Germline V gene sequence: CDR1 SGHTA, CDR2 FQGNSA. The CDR3 is 15 amino acids. CDR3 in amino acids: CATSLGTSGRGEQFF. The CDR3 DNA reads TGTGCCACCAGCTTAGGGACTAGCGGGAGGGGTGAGCAGTTCTTC.

This clonotype was counted a few times. V gene TRBV21-1 combines with J gene TRBJ2-7; the table gives TRBD1 as D, unverified against the DNA. TRBV21-1 is designated a pseudogene. The CDR3 is 14 residues long. The CDR3 is CASSTGTGKDEQYF. CDR3 bases: TGTGCCAGCAGCACCGGGACAGGGAAGGACGAGCAGTACTTC.

Notes on this clonotype: At one end, the junction sequence differs from germline, possibly due to a read error. The chain uses TRBV29-1 and TRBJ2-2, with D perhaps matching TRBD2 (5 bases). CDR3 length equals 14 residues. Germline V gives CDR1 SQVTM, CDR2 ANQGSEA. CDR3 in DNA: TGCAGCGTTGCCTTAGGCAAGGGTTCCGGGGAGCCGTTTTTT. This gives the protein CSVALGKGSGEPFF.

The sample holds many counts of this clonotype. The chain combines TRBV28 with TRBJ2-1; perhaps TRBD2 as D (6 bases). The V end was cut by 6 bases, the J end by 4 bases, with 13 bases between. This CDR3 contains 14 residues. CDR1 MDHEN and CDR2 SYDVKM come from the germline V gene. The CDR3 DNA is TGTGCCAGCAGCGGAGCGGGTACTTACAATGAGCAGTTCTTC. Residues: CASSGAGTYNEQFF.

This clonotype showed up just a few times. The chain uses TRBV7-9 and TRBJ2-3, with 8 bases that match TRBD2. The germline V gene encodes CDR1 SEHNR and CDR2 FQNEAQ (reference sequence). With V trimmed by 1 base and J by 2 bases, 5 bases remained unmatched. The CDR3 extends over 16 amino acids. The CDR3 loop is CASSLVVAGNTDTQYF. CDR3 coding DNA: TGTGCCAGCAGCTTAGTGGTAGCGGGAAACACAGATACGCAGTATTTT.

This rearrangement joins TRBV28 to TRBJ2-7, with 9 bases aligning to TRBD1. Trimming took 7 bases from V and 2 from J; bases not matched to a gene: 9. Per the germline V gene, CDR1 is MDHEN and CDR2 is SYDVKM. The CDR3 has 15 residues. The CDR3: CASIPLGQGTYEQYF. The CDR3 nucleotides are TGTGCCAGCATCCCCCTGGGACAGGGCACCTACGAGCAGTACTTC.

The chain carries TRBV6-5 and TRBJ2-5; D is perhaps TRBD2 (6 bases). The CDR3 length is 13 residues. Germline V gives CDR1 MNHEY, CDR2 SVGAGI. V was trimmed by 2 bases and J by 2 bases, leaving 6 bases between them. The CDR3 sequence: CASSYGGQETQYF. The CDR3 coding sequence is TGTGCCAGCAGTTACGGAGGGCAAGAGACCCAGTACTTC.

This clonotype was detected only a few times. This chain links TRBV6-1 with TRBJ1-5; D is possibly TRBD1 (6 bases). This CDR3 is 16 amino acids long. V lost 5 bases, J lost 2 bases, and 16 bases lay in between. The germline gives CDR1 MNHNS, CDR2 SASEGT. The CDR3 DNA sequence: TGTGCCAGCAGTCCATCACCACAGGGACGCAATCAGCCCCAGCATTTT. Protein product: CASSPSPQGRNQPQHF.

The chain uses TRBV20-1 and TRBJ1-3; no reliable D call. The V gene's germline CDR1 is DFQATT and CDR2 SNEGSKA (reference sequence). V was trimmed by 3 bases and J by 4 bases, leaving 13 bases between them. CDR3 size: 14 residues. In DNA, the CDR3 is TGCAGTGCTAGCAGACGAACGGCGGGAAACACCATATATTTT. It is translated as CSASRRTAGNTIYF.

The V call is TRBV28, the J call TRBJ2-7; 9 bases agree with TRBD2. The CDR3 is made up of 17 amino acids. Trimming at V came to 4 bases and at J to 1 base, leaving 11 bases not matched to a gene. Germline lookup yields CDR1 MDHEN and CDR2 SYDVKM. The CDR3 coding sequence is TGTGCCAGCAGTTCCACCGAGAGCGGGAGGAGGTCCTACGAGCAGTACTTC. The encoded protein is CASSSTESGRRSYEQYF.

The chain carries TRBV9 and TRBJ2-2; no clear D gene. Looked up from germline, CDR1 is SGDLS and CDR2 is YYNGEE. Trimming stripped 3 bases from V and 4 bases from J, with 10 bases between. The CDR3 covers 14 residues. This chain's CDR3 is CASSAGWGTGELFF. The CDR3 region has the DNA TGTGCCAGCAGCGCCGGATGGGGCACCGGGGAGCTGTTTTTT.

The chain links TRBV7-2 to TRBJ2-1; 8 bases fit TRBD2. With V trimmed by 5 bases and J by 7 bases, 10 bases remained unmatched. CDR3 length: 15 amino acids. Looked up from germline, CDR1 is SGHTA and CDR2 is FQGNSA. The CDR3 nucleotides are TGTGCCAGCAGCGTAGGCGGCGGGGGGCGTAATGAGCAGTTCTTC. It is translated as CASSVGGGGRNEQFF. The whole variable domain, filled in from reference TRBV7-2 and TRBJ2-1, reads GAGVSQSPSNKVTEKGKDVELRCDPISGHTALYWYRQSLGQGLEFLIYFQGNSAPDKSGLPSDRFSAERTGGSVSTLTIQRTQQEDSAVYLCASSVGGGGRNEQFFGPGTRLTVL.